The rows below give T cell receptor beta chains drawn from one sample of a study of T cell responses to AZD1222 COVID-19 vaccine. Sequencing used immunoSEQ multiplex PCR; TCRdb keeps in-frame clones, though not all of them. The sample holds 83,000 or so clones, 70% to 90% seen once. Here the sequenced sample was peripheral blood, taken on day 0 of MenACWY control vaccination. Every receptor here comes from an adult in good health. Each CDR3 is given with its conserved first and last residue. The order of the fields is D gene, J gene, clone size, V gene, CDR3 DNA, CDR3 protein. D genes are given only for firm matches. Only part of the rows carry a size: once, few, many, or a class if the clone is expanded.

>NA|TRBJ1-1|once|TRBV3-1/TRBV3-2
TGTGCCAGCAGCCAAGAGCGGGGCTGCACTGAAGCTTTCTTT
CASSQERGCTEAFF
>TRBD2|TRBJ2-1|NA|TRBV4-2
TGTGCCAGCAGCCAAGAACACAGCGGGATAAATGAGCAGTTCTTC
CASSQEHSGINEQFF
>NA|TRBJ1-6|NA|TRBV27
TGTGCCAGCACTTTCGTCTGGGGATCCTATAATTCACCCCTCCACTTT
CASTFVWGSYNSPLHF
>NA|TRBJ1-1|NA|TRBV6-6
TGTGCCGGTCGTCCGACAGGTATGAACACTGAAGCTTTCTTT
CAGRPTGMNTEAFF
>NA|TRBJ2-7|NA|TRBV7-8
TGTGCCAGCAGCCCCGCCGTGGGCCAGAATCAGGAGCAGTACTTC
CASSPAVGQNQEQYF
>TRBD2|TRBJ2-1|NA|TRBV5-4
TGTGCCAGCAACTACGAGCGGGAGTTCGACAATGAGCAGTTCTTC
CASNYEREFDNEQFF
>NA|TRBJ2-1|NA|TRBV7-9
TGTGCCAGCAGCCTTTCAGGGACACTAGTCAATGAGCAGTTCTTC
CASSLSGTLVNEQFF
>TRBD1|TRBJ1-5|NA|TRBV29-1
TGCAGCGTTGCATACCCCGGACAGGGGCGAGGTCAGCCCCAGCATTTT
CSVAYPGQGRGQPQHF
>NA|TRBJ2-3|NA|TRBV21-1
TGTGCCAGCAGCAAAGTGGCAGCGGGAGGGGGGGATACGCAGTATTTT
CASSKVAAGGGDTQYF
>NA|TRBJ2-1|few|TRBV2
TGTGCCAGCAGTGCCGGTAATGAGCAGTTCTTC
CASSAGNEQFF
>NA|TRBJ1-6|NA|TRBV5-4
TGTGCCAGCAGCTTGTATGTTGGGGGGTCTAATTCACCCCTCCACTTT
CASSLYVGGSNSPLHF
>NA|TRBJ1-2|NA|TRBV19
TGTGCCAGTATTGGGGCAGATCCTGGCTACACCTTC
CASIGADPGYTF
>NA|TRBJ1-2|few|TRBV28
TGTGCCAGCAGTTTAAGACGGGTCCCGGACTATGGCTACACCTTC
CASSLRRVPDYGYTF
>NA|TRBJ2-1|once|TRBV27
TGTGCCAGTAGCAGGCCCTCTTATGAGCAGTTCTTC
CASSRPSYEQFF
>TRBD1|TRBJ2-7|NA|TRBV11-2
TGTGCCAGCAGCCCAACCGGGACAGGGGGCCTCGAGCAGTACTTC
CASSPTGTGGLEQYF
>TRBD2|TRBJ2-7|NA|TRBV27
TGTGCCAGCCGAACGGGACTAGCGGGAGGGAGAAGCTCCTACGAGCAGTACTTC
CASRTGLAGGRSSYEQYF
>TRBD1|TRBJ2-2|NA|TRBV7-9
TGTGCCAGCAGCTATACCCTGACAGGGCTCACCGGGGAGCTGTTTTTT
CASSYTLTGLTGELFF
>TRBD1|TRBJ2-2|NA|TRBV4-2
TGTGCCAGCAGCCCGGGACAGGGGACCATAGTGGGGGAGCTGTTTTTT
CASSPGQGTIVGELFF
>NA|TRBJ1-2|few|TRBV28
TGTGCCAGCAGCTTAATAGGGACCTTATATGGCTACACCTTC
CASSLIGTLYGYTF
>NA|TRBJ2-7|NA|TRBV6-5
TGTGCCAGCAGTAGCGGTAACTACGAGCAGTACTTC
CASSSGNYEQYF
>TRBD1|TRBJ2-2|NA|TRBV6-2/TRBV6-3
TGTGCCAGCAGCCAGACAGGGGTCGGCACCGGGGAGCTGTTTTTT
CASSQTGVGTGELFF
>TRBD2|TRBJ2-1|NA|TRBV11-3
TGTGCCAGCAGCCACCGGACTAGCGGCCCTCAGGGGCAGTTCTTC
CASSHRTSGPQGQFF
>NA|TRBJ1-6|NA|TRBV20-1
TGCAGTGCTAGTGTCAGCATTATTAATTCACCCCTCCACTTT
CSASVSIINSPLHF
>NA|TRBJ2-5|NA|TRBV28
TGTGCCAGCAGTTTGGACTCGGCCCAAGAGACCCAGTACTTC
CASSLDSAQETQYF
>TRBD2|TRBJ2-1|NA|TRBV28
TGTGCCAGCACCTATAGCGGGAGCCAAGTCGAGCAGTTCTTC
CASTYSGSQVEQFF
>NA|TRBJ1-5|NA|TRBV19
TGTGCCAGTAGTAAGAGAGGGACCACCGGGGGTCAGCCCCAGCATTTT
CASSKRGTTGGQPQHF